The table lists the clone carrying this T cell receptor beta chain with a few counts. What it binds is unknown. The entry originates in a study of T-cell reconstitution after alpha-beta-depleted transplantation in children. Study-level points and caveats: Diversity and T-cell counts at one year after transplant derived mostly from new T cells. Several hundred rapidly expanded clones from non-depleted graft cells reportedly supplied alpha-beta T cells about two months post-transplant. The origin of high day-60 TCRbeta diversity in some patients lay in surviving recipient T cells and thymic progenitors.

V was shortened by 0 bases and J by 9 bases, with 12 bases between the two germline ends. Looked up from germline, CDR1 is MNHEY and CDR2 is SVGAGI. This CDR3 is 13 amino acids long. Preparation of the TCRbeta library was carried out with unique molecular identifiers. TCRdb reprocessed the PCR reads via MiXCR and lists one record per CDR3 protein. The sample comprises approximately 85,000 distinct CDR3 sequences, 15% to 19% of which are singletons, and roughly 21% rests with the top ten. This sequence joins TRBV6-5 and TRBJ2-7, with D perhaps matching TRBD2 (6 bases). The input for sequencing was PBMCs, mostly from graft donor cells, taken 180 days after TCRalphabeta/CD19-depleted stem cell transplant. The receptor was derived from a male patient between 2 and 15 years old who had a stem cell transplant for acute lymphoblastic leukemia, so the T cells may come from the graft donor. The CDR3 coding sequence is TGTGCCAGCAGTTACTCGGTGGAGGGCGGGCAGTACTTC. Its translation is CASSYSVEGGQYF.